This is a list of T cell receptor beta chains from one sample in a study of blood T cell repertoires in COVID-19. The protocol was immunoSEQ multiplex PCR, while the TCRdb copy is restricted to in-frame clones and leaves out a portion. The sample records about 280,000 clones, approximately 83% being singletons. The sample taken for sequencing was peripheral blood. The receptors shown here come from a woman in her twenties or thirties who had recovered from COVID-19. The CDR3 runs from the conserved cysteine through the conserved F or W. Each record gives: V gene, D gene, clone size, J gene, CDR3 protein, CDR3 DNA. The D gene is left open where the match is weak. Rows give clone size only sometimes, using once, few, many, or a class for an expanded clone.

TRBV16	NA	few	TRBJ1-6	CASSQSSESPLHF	TGTGCCAGCAGCCAATCTTCGGAGTCACCCCTCCACTTT
TRBV12-3/TRBV12-4	NA	NA	TRBJ2-1	CASSSPPGEQFF	TGTGCCAGCAGTTCCCCCCCAGGCGAGCAGTTCTTC
TRBV7-8	NA	NA	TRBJ2-6	CASSLSNPVSGANVLTF	TGTGCCAGCAGCTTAAGTAATCCGGTCTCTGGGGCCAACGTCCTGACTTTC
TRBV19	TRBD1	NA	TRBJ1-1	CATGTGGGTEAFF	TGTGCCACTGGGACAGGGGGCGGGACTGAAGCTTTCTTT
TRBV5-4	TRBD2	once	TRBJ2-3	CASSLKRGPPDTQYF	TGTGCCAGCAGCTTGAAGCGGGGGCCCCCAGATACGCAGTATTTT
TRBV19	NA	NA	TRBJ1-5	CASSSTGNQPQHF	TGTGCCAGTAGTTCAACAGGGAATCAGCCCCAGCATTTT
TRBV5-6	NA	NA	TRBJ1-5	CASSLNSGNQPQHF	TGTGCCAGCAGCTTGAATTCGGGGAATCAGCCCCAGCATTTT
TRBV7-2	NA	NA	TRBJ2-7	CASSLVIQGNEQYF	TGTGCCAGCAGCTTAGTAATTCAGGGAAACGAGCAGTACTTC
TRBV3-1/TRBV3-2	TRBD1	once	TRBJ1-2	CASSLDQGDYGYTF	TGTGCCAGCAGCCTAGATCAGGGGGACTATGGCTACACCTTC
TRBV24-1	TRBD1	NA	TRBJ2-1	CATSKQGANYNEQFF	TGTGCCACCAGTAAACAGGGGGCCAACTACAATGAGCAGTTCTTC
TRBV19	TRBD1	NA	TRBJ1-2	CATSWGRTGGDGYTF	TGTGCCACTTCATGGGGACGGACAGGGGGCGATGGCTACACCTTC
TRBV7-2	TRBD2	NA	TRBJ2-5	CASSRPSGGTETQYF	TGTGCCAGCAGCCGCCCTAGCGGGGGAACCGAGACCCAGTACTTC
TRBV5-1	TRBD1	NA	TRBJ1-2	CASSSGPTGDYGYTF	TGCGCCAGCAGCTCCGGGCCAACAGGGGACTATGGCTACACCTTC
TRBV28	TRBD1	NA	TRBJ1-2	CASSSSTGGYGYTF	TGTGCCAGCAGTTCGTCGACAGGGGGTTATGGCTACACCTTC
TRBV19	TRBD1	once	TRBJ1-2	CASSATGLKGYTF	TGTGCCAGTAGCGCGACAGGGCTGAAGGGCTACACCTTC
TRBV4-2	TRBD1	NA	TRBJ1-1	CASSLGQGEVNTEAFF	TGTGCCAGCAGCCTCGGACAGGGGGAGGTGAACACTGAAGCTTTCTTT
TRBV3-1/TRBV3-2	NA	once	TRBJ2-5	CASSQAGSRGETQYF	TGTGCCAGCAGCCAAGCAGGTTCTCGGGGGGAGACCCAGTACTTC
TRBV28	TRBD1	NA	TRBJ1-3	CASSAQGTGNLGNTIYF	TGTGCCAGCAGTGCACAGGGGACGGGGAACCTTGGAAACACCATATATTTT
TRBV5-1	TRBD2	once	TRBJ2-1	CASRSTSRVYNEQFF	TGCGCCAGCAGGTCGACTAGCAGAGTCTACAATGAGCAGTTCTTC
TRBV19	NA	few	TRBJ2-2	CASSLESDTGELFF	TGTGCCAGTAGTCTGGAGTCGGACACCGGGGAGCTGTTTTTT
TRBV27	NA	once	TRBJ1-1	CASSLAPGNTEAFF	TGTGCCAGCAGTTTAGCCCCGGGGAACACTGAAGCTTTCTTT
TRBV28	TRBD1	NA	TRBJ1-6	CASSSGQGRSSPLHF	TGTGCCAGCAGCTCCGGACAGGGCCGTAGTTCACCCCTCCACTTT
TRBV4-1	TRBD2	NA	TRBJ2-5	CASSQGTSGQETQYF	TGCGCCAGCAGCCAAGGGACTAGCGGACAAGAGACCCAGTACTTC
TRBV6-1	NA	once	TRBJ2-5	CASSEARETQYF	TGTGCCAGCAGTGAAGCCCGGGAGACCCAGTACTTC
TRBV10-3	TRBD2	NA	TRBJ2-2	CAIRLGLADTGELFF	TGTGCCATCAGGTTGGGACTAGCGGACACCGGGGAGCTGTTTTTT
TRBV19	NA	NA	TRBJ2-1	CASSRYPGNEQFF	TGTGCCAGTAGCCGTTATCCCGGTAATGAGCAGTTCTTC
TRBV5-1	TRBD1	NA	TRBJ2-7	CASSLEQGESYEQYF	TGCGCCAGCAGCTTGGAACAGGGGGAGTCCTACGAGCAGTACTTC
TRBV5-5	NA	NA	TRBJ2-1	CASSPGGSPPNEQFF	TGTGCCAGCAGCCCAGGAGGTTCCCCCCCCAATGAGCAGTTCTTC
TRBV10-3	NA	NA	TRBJ2-3	CAISLDRQTDTQYF	TGTGCCATCAGCCTGGACAGACAGACAGATACGCAGTATTTT
TRBV19	TRBD1	NA	TRBJ1-4	CASSIDLGTAPSQEKLFF	TGTGCCAGTAGTATAGATCTCGGGACAGCCCCCTCTCAAGAAAAACTGTTTTTT
TRBV10-3	NA	NA	TRBJ1-6	CAISEPDSSPLHF	TGTGCCATCAGTGAGCCTGACAGTTCACCCCTCCACTTT
TRBV5-1	TRBD1	NA	TRBJ1-2	CASSLTGSGGYTF	TGCGCCAGCAGTTTGACAGGGTCGGGTGGCTACACCTTC
TRBV4-3	NA	NA	TRBJ2-7	CASSQAQDSSYEQYF	TGCGCCAGCAGCCAAGCCCAGGACAGCTCCTACGAGCAGTACTTC
TRBV3-1/TRBV3-2	NA	NA	TRBJ2-6	CASSPTGSGANVLTF	TGTGCCAGCAGCCCTACAGGATCTGGGGCCAACGTCCTGACTTTC
TRBV15	NA	NA	TRBJ2-7	CATSRDEGVISYEQYF	TGTGCCACCAGCAGAGATGAGGGCGTAATCTCCTACGAGCAGTACTTC
TRBV19	NA	once	TRBJ2-1	CASSIFGGGAYNEQFF	TGTGCCAGTAGTATCTTTGGGGGGGGCGCCTACAATGAGCAGTTCTTC
TRBV19	NA	NA	TRBJ1-1	CASSIGRYTGLANTEAFF	TGTGCCAGTAGTATAGGAAGGTATACAGGGCTGGCGAACACTGAAGCTTTCTTT
TRBV6-5	NA	NA	TRBJ1-6	CASSYSQGSPLHF	TGTGCCAGCAGTTACTCACAGGGTTCACCCCTCCACTTT
TRBV7-9	NA	NA	TRBJ2-5	CASSPTDQETQYF	TGTGCCAGCAGCCCGACAGACCAAGAGACCCAGTACTTC
TRBV6-5	TRBD1	NA	TRBJ1-6	CATRTGGNSPLHF	TGTGCCACTAGGACAGGGGGAAATTCACCCCTCCACTTT
TRBV13	TRBD2	NA	TRBJ2-7	CASSFGLAGDEQYF	TGTGCCAGCAGCTTCGGACTAGCGGGAGACGAGCAGTACTTC